This T cell receptor (beta chain) was identified in a study of T cells in Graves' hyperthyroidism and ophthalmopathy. At the level of the study: Peripheral blood draws took place at initial diagnosis, ahead of any treatment.

From RNA transcripts, TCR beta CDR3 regions were amplified. The HTBI set primed first-round TCR CDR3 RT-PCR. TCRdb re-called the multiplex PCR reads with MiXCR, one entry per CDR3 protein. The sample shows some 620,000 distinct CDR3 sequences, around 15% of them seen only once. Exclusions: uncontrolled infection, other autoimmune disease, pregnancy, lactation. Clinicians diagnosed patients from clinical symptoms, serum thyroxine and TRAb, thyroid ultrasound and orbital computed tomography. Trimming removed 3 bases from V and 1 base from J, with 12 bases in between. From germline, CDR1 is KGHSH and CDR2 LQKENI. This CDR3 spans 15 amino acids.

The chain combines TRBV18 with TRBJ1-1; maybe TRBD1 (5 bases). Sequences were obtained from blood. The source is a woman between 25 and 40 years old with Graves' hyperthyroidism. The CDR3: CASSPREHGNTEAFF. CDR3 DNA sequence: TGTGCCAGCTCACCCAGGGAACATGGGAACACTGAAGCTTTCTTT.